The clone carrying this T cell receptor beta chain was recorded once. These data come from a study of blood T cell repertoires in COVID-19. In the study overall: COVID-19 samples collected from the United States, Italy and Spain covered acute and convalescent phases.

Original analysis: Reference gene primer amplification in the assay estimated nucleated cell counts. Repertoires were generated with immunoSEQ multiplex PCR, while TCRdb's copy carries only in-frame clones and drops some. Clonal size and the V and J genes are those of that table, whereas D and trimming came from the DNA. The top ten hold less than 2.5% of the sample, which has approximately 51,000 clones, 87% seen once. CDR1 and CDR2 (germline): MDHEN, SYDVKM. This CDR3 is built from 15 residues. J lost 6 bases, V lost 5 bases, and 8 bases had no gene match. This sequence joins TRBV28 and TRBJ2-7, with 12 bases matching TRBD1. The material sequenced was peripheral blood. This receptor was obtained from an elderly woman with COVID-19, enrolled during active disease. CDR3 sequence: CASSNPGQGASEQYF. CDR3 nucleotide sequence: TGTGCCAGCAGTAACCCGGGACAGGGGGCCAGCGAGCAGTACTTC.